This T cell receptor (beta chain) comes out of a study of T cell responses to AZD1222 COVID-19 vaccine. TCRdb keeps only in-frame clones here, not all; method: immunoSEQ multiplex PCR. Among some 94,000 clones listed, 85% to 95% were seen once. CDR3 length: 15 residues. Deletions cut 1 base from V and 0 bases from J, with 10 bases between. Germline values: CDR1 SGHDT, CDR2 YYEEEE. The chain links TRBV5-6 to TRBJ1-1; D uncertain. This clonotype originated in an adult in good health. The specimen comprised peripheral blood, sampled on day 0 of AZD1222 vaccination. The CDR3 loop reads CASSLSLGVNTEAFF. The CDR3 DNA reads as TGTGCCAGCAGCTTGTCTCTGGGAGTGAACACTGAAGCTTTCTTT.